Shown below are 8 T cell receptor beta chains from a single sample sequenced in a study of T cells in Graves' hyperthyroidism and ophthalmopathy. Amplified TCR beta CDR3 regions derived from RNA transcripts. The HTBI set primed first-round TCR CDR3 RT-PCR. TCRdb ran MiXCR on the multiplex PCR reads and lists one entry per CDR3 protein. This table has about 560,000 distinct CDR3 sequences, approximately 14% appearing once. The sequenced sample was blood. These TCRs come from a woman younger than 45 with Graves' hyperthyroidism.

This clonotype was picked up many times. The CDR3 here is CATSDARVAGSGEQYF. The CDR3 DNA follows: TGTGCCACCAGTGACGCCAGGGTAGCGGGATCCGGAGAGCAGTACTTC. The chain employs TRBV24-1 and TRBJ2-7; 8 positions agree with TRBD2. The germline gives CDR1 KGHDR, CDR2 SFDVKD. The V gene end was trimmed by 4 bases and the J gene end by 7 bases; junction bases not matched to a gene: 14. This CDR3 region has 16 residues.

The chain joins TRBV2 to TRBJ2-1, with D possibly matching TRBD2 (6 bases). The CDR3 runs to 20 residues. Germline V gene data show CDR1 as SNHLY and CDR2 as FYNNEI. V lost 8 bases and J 10 bases, leaving 39 bases between the germline ends. The CDR3 spells CASRERVASFRFAVSVEQFF. CDR3 nucleotides: TGTGCCAGCCGGGAGAGGGTTGCCTCTTTCAGATTTGCGGTTTCGGTCGAGCAGTTCTTC.

The chain joins TRBV12-5 to TRBJ1-4; D unresolved. V lost 6 bases, J lost 2 bases, and 10 bases lay in between. This CDR3 is 14 amino acids long. The V gene's germline CDR1 is LGHNT and CDR2 FRNRAP. CDR3 loop: CASGPDYTNEKLFF. The CDR3 DNA reads as TGTGCTAGTGGACCCGACTATACTAATGAAAAACTGTTTTTT.

This clonotype appeared a few times. V is TRBV29-1 and J is TRBJ2-1; no reliable D call. V was pared by 3 bases and J by 3 bases, with 3 bases between. The length of the CDR3 is 11 residues. Germline CDR1 SQVTM, CDR2 ANQGSEA. CDR3 in amino acids: CSVDLYNEQFF. CDR3 nucleotide sequence: TGCAGCGTTGATCTCTACAATGAGCAGTTCTTC.

There are a few counts of this clonotype. A much larger clonotype is one base distant, so this may be a read error. As the CDR3 is not closed by the conserved phenylalanine or tryptophan, this likely results from a read error. The chain links TRBV18 to TRBJ1-1; D perhaps matches TRBD1 (5 bases). The germline V gene encodes CDR1 KGHSH and CDR2 LQKENI. The CDR3 is 15 amino acids. Trimming took 2 bases from V and 1 from J, leaving 11 bases between them. CDR3 region: CASSPSPDTNTEAFL. The DNA of the CDR3 is TGTGCCAGCTCACCATCCCCGGACACGAACACTGAAGCTTTCCTT.

The table lists this clonotype with a few counts. The chain recombines TRBV6-1 with TRBJ2-1, with TRBD1 matching 12 bases. Germline V gives CDR1 MNHNS, CDR2 SASEGT. The CDR3 is made up of 14 amino acids. J was trimmed by 7 bases and V by 6 bases; bases with no gene match: 4. The CDR3, as DNA: TGTGCCAGCAGAGGGGACAGGGGGCGGAATGAGCAGTTCTTC. Its translation: CASRGDRGRNEQFF.

The genes are TRBV6-5 and TRBJ2-7; D gene ambiguous. Per the germline V gene, CDR1 is MNHEY and CDR2 is SVGAGI. Trimming cost V 2 bases and J 3 bases, with 14 bases left between them. This CDR3 spans 15 amino acids. In DNA form, the CDR3 reads TGTGCCAGCAGTTACGAGACGGGTGGGCTCTACGAGCAGTACTTC. It is translated as CASSYETGGLYEQYF.

The genes are TRBV12-3 or TRBV12-4 and TRBJ2-2, with 9 bases identical to TRBD2. Trimming took 4 bases from V and 7 from J; bases not matched to a gene: 10. The CDR3 has 16 residues. This CDR3 reads CASSSYGTSSGGELFF. The CDR3 bases are TGTGCCAGCAGTTCTTACGGGACTAGCTCCGGCGGGGAGCTGTTTTTT.